The source of this T cell receptor beta chain is a study of tumor-infiltrating lymphocytes in primary liver carcinoma. Study-level background: About 3.5 to 7.13 million productive TCRbeta reads were obtained from the samples, with similar numbers across tissue types.

TCR beta cDNA was made from roughly 450 ng total RNA with a constant-region primer. For TCR beta, libraries were produced by three nested multiplex PCR rounds using slightly modified ARM-PCR. It was with TRBV1-TRBV30 forward primers and a C-beta reverse primer that the first two PCR rounds were run, at roughly 9 cycles each. Via MiXCR, TCRdb re-called the multiplex PCR reads, giving one row per CDR3 protein. The data contain roughly 190,000 distinct CDR3 sequences, about 82% of them singletons. The sample holds one count of this clonotype. As the CDR3 is not closed by the conserved phenylalanine or tryptophan, this likely results from a read error. This CDR3 comprises 15 residues. With 8 bases clipped from V and 3 bases from J, the junction kept 12 bases outside the gene matches. The germline V gene encodes CDR1 SGHKS and CDR2 YYEKEE (reference sequence). From approximately 20-30 mg of unsorted bulk tissue, DNA and RNA were co-extracted together.

This receptor was taken from a man aged 40-49 years with primary liver carcinoma and hepatitis B virus infection. The sample was tumor tissue from primary liver carcinoma. V is TRBV5-5 and J is TRBJ2-3, with 7 nucleotides matching TRBD2. The CDR3: CASTPGLERTDTQYY. In DNA, the CDR3 is TGTGCCAGTACCCCCGGACTAGAGCGTACAGATACGCAGTATTAT.